The rows below give T cell receptor beta chains drawn from one sample of a study of glioma-infiltrating T cells. TCRdb re-derived calls from the multiplex PCR reads in MiXCR, one entry per CDR3 protein. The data contain about 140,000 distinct CDR3 sequences, about two fifths of them singletons. The source material was glioma tissue, nonneoplastic brain tissue, or PBMCs (not recorded which). The origin of the receptors is a human donor with low-grade glioma or glioblastoma, undergoing nonglioma brain surgery, or in good health (not recorded which). Both conserved end residues are part of each CDR3. The order of the fields is clone size, J gene, D gene, V gene, CDR3 DNA, CDR3 protein. A D gene is named only where the DNA matches it firmly. Clone size, where shown, is once, few, many, or a class for clones that have expanded.

>few|TRBJ1-1|-|TRBV7-9
TGTGCCAGCAGCGCCTCAGGTCCGGTTGTCTTT
CASSASGPVVF
>-|TRBJ2-1|TRBD1|TRBV7-9
TGTGCCAGCAGTCGCAAACAGGGGTCCTACAATGAGCAGTTCTTC
CASSRKQGSYNEQFF
>-|TRBJ1-5|-|TRBV12-3/TRBV12-4
TGTGCCAGCAGCCCAGACAGGAGACAGCCCCAGCATTTT
CASSPDRRQPQHF
>few|TRBJ1-1|TRBD1|TRBV6-1
TGTGCCAGCAATCCGGGACAGCAGACAGTAGCTTTCTTT
CASNPGQQTVAFF
>-|TRBJ2-3|-|TRBV6-5
TGTGCCAGCAGTTACTCGATCCCGATTGTTAGCACAGATACGCAGTATTTT
CASSYSIPIVSTDTQYF
>many|TRBJ2-3|TRBD1|TRBV20-1
TGCAGTGCTATAAACCGACAGGGACAGCTAGATACGCAGTATTTT
CSAINRQGQLDTQYF
>few|TRBJ2-3|TRBD1|TRBV20-1
TGCAGTGCTAGCGGGACAGGGCGCGCAGATACGCAGTATTTT
CSASGTGRADTQYF
>-|TRBJ2-1|TRBD2|TRBV7-9
TGTGCCAGCAGCTCCTGGGGGGGACTAGCGGGAGGGCCGAAATACAATGAGCAGTTCTTC
CASSSWGGLAGGPKYNEQFF
>-|TRBJ2-3|TRBD1|TRBV7-9
TGTGCCGGCAGCTTATGGCCCGAAGGGGGCAAAAGCACAGATACGCAGTATTTT
CAGSLWPEGGKSTDTQYF
>many|TRBJ2-7|-|TRBV7-9
TGTGCCAGCAGCTTAACAGGATCACTCTCCTACGAGCAGTACTTC
CASSLTGSLSYEQYF
>-|TRBJ2-3|TRBD2|TRBV20-1
TGCAGTGCCCTGGGGGCTAGCGGGGACACAGATACGCAGTATTTT
CSALGASGDTDTQYF
>few|TRBJ1-2|-|TRBV24-1
TGTGCCACCAGTGCCACTGGCTATGGCTACACCTTC
CATSATGYGYTF
>-|TRBJ1-5|TRBD1|TRBV7-9
TGTGCCAGCAGCTTAGCGGGACAGTCCAATCAGCCCCAGCATTTT
CASSLAGQSNQPQHF
>-|TRBJ2-3|-|TRBV7-9
TGTGCCAGCAGCTTCCCCAGCAGAGATACGCAGTATTTT
CASSFPSRDTQYF
>many|TRBJ1-2|-|TRBV4-3
TGCGCCAGCAGCCAGTCCACGACGCCGGACTATGGCTACACCTTC
CASSQSTTPDYGYTF
>few|TRBJ1-5|TRBD1|TRBV28
TGTGCCAGCACCCTGACAGGGAGGGATCAGCCCCAGCATTTT
CASTLTGRDQPQHF
>-|TRBJ2-7|TRBD1|TRBV20-1
TGCAGTGCATCGACAGGGGAGGACTACGAGCAGTACTTC
CSASTGEDYEQYF
>-|TRBJ2-1|-|TRBV7-8
TGTGCCAGCAGCTTAGTTCCTTTGAGCTCCTACAATGAGCAGTTCTTC
CASSLVPLSSYNEQFF
>-|TRBJ2-7|-|TRBV12-3/TRBV12-4
TGTGCCAGCAGTTTCCGAACCTACGAGCAGTACTTC
CASSFRTYEQYF
>few|TRBJ2-4|-|TRBV2
TGTGCCAGCTCAGGGGACACCAAAAACATTCAGTACTTC
CASSGDTKNIQYF
>medium-sized|TRBJ2-3|-|TRBV6-1
TGTGCCAGCAGTCTCCGGACAGTTCAGTATTTT
CASSLRTVQYF
>few|TRBJ2-5|TRBD1|TRBV6-2/TRBV6-3
TGTGCCAGCAGTTCTGGACAGGGGGCTGAGACCCAGTACTTC
CASSSGQGAETQYF
>-|TRBJ2-5|-|TRBV19
TGTGCCAGTAGTATCGGAGGGGCAGGGACGTTGGAGACCCAGTACTTC
CASSIGGAGTLETQYF
>many|TRBJ2-1|-|TRBV15
TGTGCCACCAGCAGAGACCTTCCGACTGAGCAGTTCTTC
CATSRDLPTEQFF
>-|TRBJ2-7|-|TRBV6-2/TRBV6-3
TGTGCCAGCAGTTACTCGGTCCCGACCTACGAGCAGTACTTC
CASSYSVPTYEQYF
>-|TRBJ2-3|-|TRBV5-1
TGCGCCAGCAGCATCGGAAGAACAGATACGCAGTATTTT
CASSIGRTDTQYF
>few|TRBJ1-5|TRBD1|TRBV6-2/TRBV6-3
TGTGCCAGCAGTTACAGACAGGGGGTCGTCAATCAGCCCCAGCATTTT
CASSYRQGVVNQPQHF
>few|TRBJ1-2|-|TRBV27
TGTGCCAGCAGTTTATCGAACCAGAATAACTATGGCTACACCTTC
CASSLSNQNNYGYTF
>-|TRBJ2-7|TRBD2|TRBV6-1
TGTGCCAGCAGTGAACAGGCTAGCGGGAGTTACGAGCAGTACTTC
CASSEQASGSYEQYF
>few|TRBJ2-4|-|TRBV6-2/TRBV6-3
TGTGCCAGCAGGAGTAACAGGGTAACTGTAGCCAAAAACATTCAGTACTTC
CASRSNRVTVAKNIQYF
>-|TRBJ1-6|-|TRBV18
TGTGCCAGCTCACATCGATGGCAGTCACCCCTCCACTTT
CASSHRWQSPLHF
>-|TRBJ2-3|-|TRBV4-1
TGCGCCAGCAGACCCGGTCAGGGGACAGATACGCAGTATTTT
CASRPGQGTDTQYF
>once|TRBJ2-7|-|TRBV4-3
TGCGCCAGCAGCCAAGATGTAGGGGACTACGAGCAGTACTTC
CASSQDVGDYEQYF
>few|TRBJ1-2|-|TRBV20-1
TGCAGTGCTACGGGGCGACGATATGGCTACACCTTC
CSATGRRYGYTF
>-|TRBJ2-3|-|TRBV10-3
TGTGCCATCACCGGGACCAGCGGGAGCACAGATACGCAGTATTTT
CAITGTSGSTDTQYF
>-|TRBJ2-7|-|TRBV28
TGTGCCAGCTCGATTCTCTCCTACGAGCAGTACTTC
CASSILSYEQYF
>-|TRBJ1-1|-|TRBV7-2
TGTGCCAGCAGCTTGGTTGTGAACACTGAAGCTTTCTTT
CASSLVVNTEAFF
>-|TRBJ2-7|TRBD1|TRBV7-9
TGTGCCAGCAGCCGCCTGGGACAGGGCTACGAGCAGTACTTC
CASSRLGQGYEQYF
>few|TRBJ2-1|TRBD2|TRBV28
TGTGCCAGCAGTTTGGCTAGCGGGAAGGTTGAGCAGTTCTTC
CASSLASGKVEQFF
>-|TRBJ2-7|-|TRBV27
TGTGCCAGCAGTTACAGGTCAACCTACGAGCAGTACTTC
CASSYRSTYEQYF
>few|TRBJ1-5|-|TRBV10-2
TGCGCCAGCAGTGAGACCGACAATCAGCCCCAGCATTTT
CASSETDNQPQHF
>-|TRBJ1-2|-|TRBV27
TGTGCCAGCAGTTTGGCAGGGGCGCTCTATGGCTACACCTTC
CASSLAGALYGYTF
>few|TRBJ2-5|TRBD1|TRBV20-1
TGCAGTGCTAGAGCTCCCGCGGACAGGCAAGAGACCCAGTACTTC
CSARAPADRQETQYF
>-|TRBJ2-3|TRBD2|TRBV27
TGTGCCGGCAGTACCTTAGCGGGATTGAAGTATTTT
CAGSTLAGLKYF
>-|TRBJ2-3|TRBD2|TRBV7-2
TGTGCCAGCAGCTTACGCGGGACTAGCGGCGATACGCAGTATTTT
CASSLRGTSGDTQYF
>-|TRBJ2-7|-|TRBV28
TGTGCCAGCAGTTTCCAGCGCGGGGCCGGGATTGCGGAGCAGTACTTC
CASSFQRGAGIAEQYF
>few|TRBJ1-1|-|TRBV2
TGTGCCAGCAGTGACCAGAGGGACACTGAAGCTTTCTTT
CASSDQRDTEAFF
>few|TRBJ2-7|-|TRBV6-1
TGTGCCAGCAGTATGGACACCTGGAAGTACTTC
CASSMDTWKYF
>-|TRBJ2-3|TRBD1|TRBV20-1
TGCAGTGCTATTCCGGGACAGGGATTCACAGATACGCAGTATTTT
CSAIPGQGFTDTQYF
>-|TRBJ2-3|-|TRBV7-2
TGTGCCAGCAGCCCTTATAGTGGTTACAACACAGATACGCAGTATTTT
CASSPYSGYNTDTQYF
>-|TRBJ2-3|-|TRBV4-1
TGCGCCAGCAGCCAAGAAGGGGGGCGCAGAGATACGCAGTATTTT
CASSQEGGRRDTQYF
>once|TRBJ1-1|-|TRBV10-3
TGTGCCATCAGTGAGTGGGGTCCCAACACTGAAGCTTTCTTT
CAISEWGPNTEAFF
>-|TRBJ2-7|-|TRBV6-1
TGTGCCAGCCGGGGACTTCCCTCCTACGAGCAGTACTTC
CASRGLPSYEQYF
>once|TRBJ1-1|-|TRBV7-6
TGTGCCGGCAGCTTGGAGCGCTTTACTGAAGCTTTCTTT
CAGSLERFTEAFF